Listed below are T cell receptor beta chains from one sample, sequenced in a study of control samples from healthy donors and cancer patients. Libraries were prepared by immunoSEQ multiplex PCR; TCRdb keeps only in-frame clonotypes and omits some of them. The sample has some 150,000 clones, 93% seen once; the top ten hold approximately 2.5%. The sequencing input was blood. The receptors were gathered from a man aged 45-65 years in good health. Both conserved end residues are part of each CDR3. The order of the fields is D gene, J gene, V gene, clone size, CDR3 protein, CDR3 DNA. The D gene is left open where the match is weak. Clone sizes are given selectively: once, few, many, or a class where the clone is expanded.

>TRBD2|TRBJ2-3|TRBV5-1|-
CASSSPVLAGSTDTQYF
TGCGCCAGCAGCTCCCCGGTACTAGCGGGAAGCACAGATACGCAGTATTTT
>TRBD2|TRBJ2-7|TRBV23-1|once
CASSQTGLASGSSSEQYF
TGCGCCAGCAGTCAAACTGGGCTGGCTAGCGGGAGTAGTAGCGAGCAGTACTTC
>-|TRBJ2-7|TRBV5-1|-
CASSLGPTSSSYEQYF
TGCGCCAGCAGCTTGGGGCCAACCTCTTCTTCCTACGAGCAGTACTTC
>TRBD2|TRBJ2-1|TRBV7-2|once
CASSLGPAGNNEQFF
TGTGCCAGCAGCTTAGGGCCAGCGGGAAACAATGAGCAGTTCTTC
>-|TRBJ2-2|TRBV7-8|-
CASSTSAGASTGELFF
TGTGCCAGCAGCACGTCAGCAGGGGCGAGCACCGGGGAGCTGTTTTTT
>-|TRBJ2-6|TRBV4-2|-
CASSQEISGANVLTF
TGTGCCAGCAGCCAAGAGATCTCTGGGGCCAACGTCCTGACTTTC
>-|TRBJ2-4|TRBV3-1/TRBV3-2|-
CASSRTDLAKNIQYF
TGTGCCAGCAGCCGGACAGACTTAGCCAAAAACATTCAGTACTTC
>-|TRBJ1-1|TRBV6-5|-
CASATTENTEAFF
TGTGCCAGCGCGACCACAGAGAACACTGAAGCTTTCTTT
>-|TRBJ2-1|TRBV18|once
CASSPPGGTSYNEQFF
TGTGCCAGCTCACCACCCGGCGGGACATCCTACAATGAGCAGTTCTTC
>TRBD1|TRBJ2-3|TRBV6-4|-
CASSKWTGASTDTQYF
TGTGCCAGCAGCAAATGGACAGGGGCCAGCACAGATACGCAGTATTTT
>-|TRBJ1-3|TRBV6-1|-
CASSGRARSSPGNTIYF
TGTGCCAGCAGTGGAAGAGCCAGGAGCTCCCCTGGAAACACCATATATTTT
>TRBD1|TRBJ1-1|TRBV28|-
CASNPPQGAVGTEAFF
TGTGCCAGCAACCCCCCACAGGGGGCCGTGGGAACTGAAGCTTTCTTT
>TRBD1|TRBJ1-5|TRBV6-2/TRBV6-3|-
CASSQGQGSHF
TGTGCCAGCAGTCAGGGACAGGGGTCGCATTTT
>-|TRBJ2-3|TRBV4-1|-
CASSQVLDTQYF
TGCGCCAGCAGCCAAGTACTAGATACGCAGTATTTT
>TRBD2|TRBJ2-1|TRBV10-3|-
CAIRGLESDNEQFF
TGTGCCATCAGGGGACTAGAGTCGGACAATGAGCAGTTCTTC
>-|TRBJ2-5|TRBV4-2|-
CASSQSLAEGGETQYF
TGTGCCAGCAGCCAAAGTCTAGCCGAGGGTGGGGAGACCCAGTACTTC
>-|TRBJ1-5|TRBV5-1|-
CASAPSGGNQPQHF
TGCGCCAGCGCCCCCTCGGGCGGCAATCAGCCCCAGCATTTT
>-|TRBJ1-4|TRBV6-5|once
CASSYTNIATNEKLFF
TGTGCCAGCAGTTACACAAACATTGCAACTAATGAAAAACTGTTTTTT
>-|TRBJ1-2|TRBV5-5|-
CASSLVSGYGYGYTF
TGTGCCAGCAGCTTGGTTTCGGGTTATGGCTATGGCTACACCTTC
>-|TRBJ2-7|TRBV20-1|-
CSALSYEQYF
TGCAGTGCTCTTTCCTACGAGCAGTACTTC
>-|TRBJ1-4|TRBV7-8|-
CASSPRRVEEKLFF
TGTGCCAGCAGCCCTCGAAGGGTGGAAGAAAAACTGTTTTTT
>TRBD1|TRBJ2-5|TRBV3-1/TRBV3-2|-
CASGDRGLKETQYF
TGTGCCAGCGGGGACAGGGGGCTCAAAGAGACCCAGTACTTC
>TRBD2|TRBJ2-7|TRBV7-2|-
CASSPRASGIYEQYF
TGTGCCAGCAGCCCCAGGGCTAGCGGGATCTACGAGCAGTACTTC
>-|TRBJ1-2|TRBV10-2|-
CASSEGRAGPGYTF
TGCGCCAGCAGTGAAGGCAGGGCCGGGCCTGGCTACACCTTC
>-|TRBJ2-4|TRBV24-1|-
CATSDINLAKNIQYF
TGTGCCACCAGTGATATTAACCTAGCCAAAAACATTCAGTACTTC
>-|TRBJ1-2|TRBV28|-
CASSLAANYGYTF
TGTGCCAGCAGTTTAGCAGCTAACTATGGCTACACCTTC
>TRBD1|TRBJ2-5|TRBV9|-
CASSVAPTGQETQYF
TGTGCCAGCAGCGTAGCCCCGACAGGGCAAGAGACCCAGTACTTC
>-|TRBJ2-1|TRBV4-1|-
CASSLRGHGKGEQFF
TGCGCCAGCAGCCTAAGAGGACACGGGAAGGGTGAGCAGTTCTTC
>TRBD1|TRBJ2-6|TRBV15|-
CATSKIKQGAGANVLTF
TGTGCCACCAGTAAAATTAAACAGGGGGCTGGGGCCAACGTCCTGACTTTC